Listed here are 12 T cell receptor beta chains from one sample, sequenced in a study of cytomegalovirus exposure and HLA in healthy donors (TCRdb year 2017). Library prep was done by the immunoSEQ multiplex PCR assay. A mixture of 60 forward primers for TCR Vbeta segments and 13 reverse primers for TCR Jbeta segments was used in the multiplex PCR. This is the immuneACCESS table as TCRdb keeps it, with only in-frame sequences that have V and J called. A part of the clones is gone; compared with another copy, unresolved V genes explain less than half, and the rest is unexplained. The sample yields about 82,000 clones; 65% to 75% were counted once. In total, the top ten clones hold 20% to 25% of the sample. What was sequenced was PBMCs. These receptors all stem from a man under 40 in good health and CMV-seropositive.

This rearrangement joins TRBV9 to TRBJ2-7; D is perhaps TRBD1 (6 bases). The CDR3 covers 14 residues. Trimming pared 4 bases from V and 0 bases from J, leaving 11 bases between. Germline-derived CDR1 and CDR2 are SGDLS and YYNGEE. The CDR3 here is CASSIQGNSYEQYF. The CDR3 DNA reads as TGTGCCAGCAGCATCCAGGGGAACTCCTACGAGCAGTACTTC.

This clone is a singleton in its sample. V usage is TRBV15 and J usage is TRBJ2-3; 11 bases line up with TRBD1. V lost 4 bases to trimming and J lost 4 bases; unmatched junction nucleotides: 4. The CDR3 runs 15 residues. From germline, CDR1 is LNHNV and CDR2 YYDKDF (reference sequence). The CDR3 bases are TGTGCCACCAGCATAGGACAGGGGGCATCAGATACGCAGTATTTT. Translated: CATSIGQGASDTQYF.

The chain couples TRBV2 to TRBJ1-5; D is unclear. Germline CDR1 and CDR2: SNHLY and FYNNEI. Trimming left V 11 bases short and J 6 bases short, with 17 bases between. This CDR3 spans 13 amino acids. Written as DNA, the CDR3 is TGTGCCCAGAGGGCCGGGTTCGGTCAGCCCCAGCATTTT. It specifies CAQRAGFGQPQHF.

The chain couples TRBV13 to TRBJ1-2; tentatively, D is TRBD1 (5 bases). Trimming removed 5 bases from V and 3 bases from J, with 16 bases in between. Germline CDR1 PRHDT, CDR2 FYEKMQ (reference sequence). The CDR3 length is 15 residues. CDR3 DNA: TGTGCCAGCAGCACCACAGGAGTTCAGGACTATGGCTACACCTTC. Its translation: CASSTTGVQDYGYTF.

This chain links TRBV25-1 with TRBJ2-3; TRBD2 agrees at 11 bases. This CDR3 comprises 14 residues. V lost 6 bases to trimming and J lost 5 bases; unmatched junction nucleotides: 4. Germline CDR1 MGHDK, CDR2 SYGVNS. For the CDR3, the DNA is TGTGCCAGCAGGACTAGCGGGATCGGAGATACGCAGTATTTT. It specifies CASRTSGIGDTQYF.

The V call is TRBV4-1, the J call TRBJ1-1; D not resolved. The V gene lost 0 bases and the J gene lost 5 bases, with 10 bases spanning the gap. CDR3 length equals 14 residues. CDR1 is MGHRA and CDR2 is YSYEKL in the germline V gene. The CDR3 sequence: CASSQERELTEAFF. The CDR3 DNA reads TGCGCCAGCAGCCAAGAGAGGGAATTGACTGAAGCTTTCTTT.

The chain employs TRBV2 and TRBJ1-2; D is unclear. This CDR3 has 12 residues. Germline V gene lookup returns CDR1 SNHLY and CDR2 FYNNEI. Trimming removed 6 bases from V and 8 bases from J, with 13 bases in between. The CDR3 spells CASRRQGNGYTF. CDR3 DNA sequence: TGTGCCAGCAGGAGGCAAGGAAACGGCTACACCTTC.

This clone was counted between two and nine times. The DNA of the CDR3 is TGTGCCAGTAGTGCCCTCGGGACTAGCGGGGGTGGGGAGACCCAGTACTTC. Translation gives CASSALGTSGGGETQYF. This chain connects TRBV19 to TRBJ2-5; 14 positions agree with TRBD2. Per germline, CDR1 LNHDA and CDR2 SQIVND (reference sequence). The CDR3 extends over 17 amino acids. V shed 5 bases, J shed 5 bases, and the junction held 10 bases outside the gene matches.

The chain uses TRBV4-1 and TRBJ2-6; D may be TRBD2 (7 bases). In germline, CDR1 is MGHRA, CDR2 YSYEKL. V lost 1 base and J 4 bases, leaving 11 bases between the germline ends. This CDR3 comprises 16 residues. CDR3 sequence (DNA): TGCGCCAGCAGCCAAGGGGCGGGGGCCGGGGCCAACGTCCTGACTTTC. Its translation is CASSQGAGAGANVLTF.

The CDR3 region is CASSVGGQVTGELFF. The CDR3 region has the DNA TGTGCCAGCAGTGTAGGGGGCCAAGTCACCGGGGAGCTGTTTTTT. This chain joins TRBV2 and TRBJ2-2; the match to TRBD1 covers 7 bases. Trimming at V came to 4 bases and at J to 4 bases, leaving 6 bases not matched to a gene. The CDR3 runs 15 residues. Germline V gives CDR1 SNHLY, CDR2 FYNNEI.

This clone is a singleton in its sample. The chain employs TRBV6-5 and TRBJ2-1, with D tentatively TRBD1 (6 bases). CDR1 is MNHEY and CDR2 is SVGAGI in the germline V gene. The CDR3 consists of 16 residues. V shed 0 bases and J shed 2 bases, with 11 bases lying between them. CDR3 amino acids: CASSYSSRGTYNEQFF. CDR3 nucleotide sequence: TGTGCCAGCAGTTACTCGTCCAGGGGCACCTACAATGAGCAGTTCTTC.

This clone was seen more than once but under ten times. The chain combines TRBV4-3 with TRBJ2-1; 12 positions match TRBD2. Germline lookup yields CDR1 LGHNA and CDR2 YSLEER. With 6 bases clipped from V and 6 bases from J, the junction kept 0 bases outside the gene matches. The CDR3 covers 13 residues. CDR3 sequence reads: CASRLAGGNEQFF. The CDR3 DNA follows: TGCGCCAGCAGACTAGCGGGAGGCAATGAGCAGTTCTTC.